The 23 T cell receptor beta chains listed next were all sequenced from one sample in a study of blood T cells in healthy people across ages. A second PCR, run for about 7 to 11 cycles, used a sample-barcoded 5' primer plus a J-beta primer mix. One entry per CDR3 protein results from TCRdb running MiXCR on the 5' RACE reads. The profile covers some 750,000 distinct CDR3 sequences, with 22% appearing a single time and under 25% taken by the ten largest. Sequenced sample: blood. These TCRs come from a man in his 70s in good health.

V usage is TRBV7-2 and J usage is TRBJ1-2; D gene unclear. The V and J ends lost 2 bases and 5 bases respectively, with 9 bases between them. This CDR3 has 13 amino acids. Germline V gives CDR1 SGHTA, CDR2 FQGNSA. CDR3 nucleotide sequence: TGTGCCAGCAGCTTACCGGGAGCGTATGGCTACACCTTC. This translates into CASSLPGAYGYTF.

The V gene is TRBV6-6, the J gene TRBJ1-6; D not certain. CDR1 and CDR2 from the germline V gene are MNHNY and SVGAGI (reference sequence). The V end lost 6 bases, the J end lost 7 bases, and 7 bases lay between the germline ends. CDR3 length: 12 amino acids. CDR3 protein: CASRRRNSPLHF. CDR3 in DNA: TGTGCCAGCAGGCGACGAAATTCACCCCTCCACTTT.

Ten or more counts support this clonotype. The chain combines TRBV7-9 with TRBJ1-3, with a possible D match to TRBD1 (6 bases). CDR1 is SEHNR and CDR2 is FQNEAQ in the germline V gene (reference sequence). The CDR3 contains 14 residues. The germline V and J ends were trimmed by 5 bases and 4 bases, with 12 bases remaining between them. Here the CDR3 DNA reads TGTGCCAGCAGCACCGGGACATCAGGAAACACCATATATTTT. This encodes CASSTGTSGNTIYF.

This clonotype was counted between two and nine times. CDR3 loop: CASSRGQETEAFF. CDR3 DNA: TGCGCCAGCAGCAGGGGACAGGAGACTGAAGCTTTCTTT. The chain uses TRBV5-1 and TRBJ1-1, with 8 bases aligning to TRBD1. The germline CDR1 and CDR2 sequences are SGHRS and YFSETQ. This CDR3 spans 13 amino acids. J lost 5 bases, V lost 4 bases, and 4 bases had no gene match.

Only a few counts were recorded for this clonotype. The chain carries TRBV6-5 and TRBJ2-1; 9 bases map to TRBD1. V trimming: 2 bases; J trimming: 6 bases; junction bases outside the gene matches: 11. Per germline, CDR1 MNHEY and CDR2 SVGAGI. The CDR3 contains 17 residues. In DNA, the CDR3 is TGTGCCAGCAGTTACACGGGCGGGACAGGGACACCCAATGAGCAGTTCTTC. This translates into CASSYTGGTGTPNEQFF.

This chain uses TRBV4-1 with TRBJ1-5; D not certain. Germline CDR1 reads MGHRA; CDR2 reads YSYEKL. V gave up 0 bases and J gave up 4 bases, with 4 bases separating them. The CDR3 has 13 amino acids. The CDR3 loop reads CASSQDTNQPQHF. The CDR3 nucleotides are TGCGCCAGCAGCCAAGATACTAATCAGCCCCAGCATTTT.

The V and J genes are TRBV6-1 and TRBJ2-5; D is undetermined. The J call is in doubt because the DNA end fits TRBJ2-7 better. The CDR3 has 13 amino acids. Germline loops: CDR1 MNHNS, CDR2 SASEGT. In DNA, the CDR3 is TGTGCCAGTGATCAGGATTACTCCTACGAGCAGTACTTC. It yields the protein CASDQDYSYEQYF.

This clonotype was counted only a few times. The rearrangement joins TRBV2 to TRBJ1-3, with a possible D match to TRBD1 (6 bases). CDR1 SNHLY and CDR2 FYNNEI come from the germline V gene. The ends were cut back, 4 bases at V and 0 bases at J, with 22 bases in the middle. The CDR3 totals 19 residues. This CDR3 reads CASSAFPMNRAISGNTIYF. CDR3 sequence (DNA): TGTGCCAGCAGTGCCTTCCCTATGAACAGGGCGATCTCTGGAAACACCATATATTTT.

The genes are TRBV11-2 and TRBJ2-2; the D is unclear. The CDR3 is 13 amino acids. Trimming took 5 bases from V and 3 from J, leaving 7 bases between them. Germline assignment: CDR1 SGHAT and CDR2 FQNNGV. For the CDR3, the DNA is TGTGCCAGCAGCCAACTCGACACCGGGGAGCTGTTTTTT. It yields the protein CASSQLDTGELFF.

This clonotype turned up a few times. V gene TRBV7-3 combines with J gene TRBJ2-7; 12 nucleotides agree with TRBD2. The J call could be wrong; TRBJ2-1 is a better fit for the DNA end. Germline assignment: CDR1 SGHTA and CDR2 FQGTGA. The CDR3 has 14 residues. The CDR3 here is CASRLAGGVDEQFF. The CDR3 DNA follows: TGTGCCAGCCGGCTAGCGGGAGGGGTAGATGAGCAGTTCTTC.

This sequence joins TRBV12-3 or TRBV12-4 and TRBJ2-1; 7 bases match TRBD1. The CDR3 sequence is 13 residues long. After removal of 8 bases from V and 2 bases from J, the junction contained 3 bases not matched to a gene. This CDR3 reads CASDREPYNEQFF. The CDR3 nucleotides read TGTGCCAGCGACAGGGAGCCCTACAATGAGCAGTTCTTC.

This chain joins TRBV14 and TRBJ2-3; 7 bases match TRBD2. From germline, CDR1 is SGHDN and CDR2 FVKESK. The CDR3 contains 15 residues. Trimming took 4 bases from V and 3 from J; bases not matched to a gene: 7. The CDR3 loop reads CASSRVGGRTDTQYF. In nucleotides, the CDR3 is TGTGCCAGCAGCCGGGTCGGGGGGAGAACAGATACGCAGTATTTT.

CDR3 residues: CASSGGQGVGEQYF. As DNA, the CDR3 is TGTGCCAGCAGTGGGGGACAGGGGGTGGGCGAGCAGTACTTC. The rearrangement links TRBV6-6 to TRBJ2-5, with 11 bases identical to TRBD1. Near its end, the DNA agrees better with TRBJ2-7, so the J call may be wrong. The CDR3 has 14 amino acids. CDR1 MNHNY and CDR2 SVGAGI come from the germline V gene (reference sequence).

This clonotype was found a few times. This chain links TRBV28 with TRBJ1-5; D is ambiguous. The CDR3 is 16 amino acids. Germline loops: CDR1 MDHEN, CDR2 SYDVKM. V was cut by 3 bases and J by 2 bases, with 14 bases left in between. The CDR3, as DNA: TGTGCCAGCAGTTTCTTTGATGGAGGAGGCAATCAGCCCCAGCATTTT. Its translation: CASSFFDGGGNQPQHF.

This clonotype showed up just a few times. This chain joins TRBV7-2 and TRBJ2-5; D not certain. The germline gives CDR1 SGHTA, CDR2 FQGNSA. The CDR3 is made up of 15 amino acids. V gave up 1 base and J gave up 0 bases, with 9 bases separating them. The DNA of the CDR3 is TGTGCCAGCAGCTTAGACCCACAGAACCAAGAGACCCAGTACTTC. This encodes CASSLDPQNQETQYF.

The chain joins TRBV6-6 to TRBJ2-5, with 7 bases lining up with TRBD1. Germline values: CDR1 MNHNY, CDR2 SVGAGI (reference sequence). The CDR3 covers 14 residues. V shed 6 bases and J 7 bases; nucleotides not matched to a gene: 11. CDR3 nucleotide sequence: TGTGCCAGCAGACCACAGGGGCTGTTCGGGACCCAGTACTTC. Residues: CASRPQGLFGTQYF.

With regard to this clonotype: Germline and junction disagree at one end, which may indicate a read error. The genes are TRBV14 and TRBJ2-7, with 9 positions matching TRBD1. The CDR3 is 14 residues long. Per the germline V gene, CDR1 is SGHDN and CDR2 is FVKESK. Here the CDR3 DNA reads TGTGCCAGCAGCCAATTCCGGGACAGGGTCGAGCAGCACTTC. Protein sequence: CASSQFRDRVEQHF.

There are a few counts of this clonotype. This chain links TRBV19 with TRBJ1-5; weak D call: TRBD1 (5 bases). Germline V gene data show CDR1 as LNHDA and CDR2 as SQIVND (reference sequence). The CDR3 covers 14 residues. V lost 3 bases to trimming and J lost 7 bases, with 13 bases between them. CDR3 DNA: TGTGCCAGTAGTATTGGGGGAGGTTACCAGCCCCAGCATTTT. This gives the protein CASSIGGGYQPQHF.

The chain combines TRBV7-8 with TRBJ2-5; D is unresolved. The CDR3 length is 12 residues. Germline V gene sequence: CDR1 SGHVS, CDR2 FQNEAQ. V lost 6 bases and J 1 base, leaving 6 bases between the germline ends. In DNA form, the CDR3 reads TGTGCCAGCAGGTTCCTCCAAGAGACCCAGTACTTC. Translating gives CASRFLQETQYF.

The genes are TRBV4-2 and TRBJ1-3; 10 nucleotides agree with TRBD1. This CDR3 has 15 amino acids. Germline V gene lookup returns CDR1 LGHNA and CDR2 YNFKEQ. Trimming at V came to 10 bases and at J to 0 bases, leaving 6 bases not matched to a gene. Here the CDR3 DNA reads TGTGCCAACAGGGACAGGGGTTTCTCTGGAAACACCATATATTTT. Residues: CANRDRGFSGNTIYF.

This clonotype was counted only a few times. The rearrangement links TRBV4-2 to TRBJ2-7; TRBD1 matches 7 bases. Trimming cost V 0 bases and J 3 bases; bases outside gene matches: 5. CDR1 LGHNA and CDR2 YNFKEQ come from the germline V gene. CDR3 length equals 15 residues. CDR3 DNA sequence: TGTGCCAGCAGCCAAGAGGTGGGGACAGTCTACGAGCAGTACTTC. This encodes CASSQEVGTVYEQYF.

This clonotype appeared a few times. V usage is TRBV15 and J usage is TRBJ2-4, with a possible D match to TRBD2 (7 bases). V dropped 5 bases and J dropped 0 bases, with 20 bases sitting between them. Germline V gives CDR1 LNHNV, CDR2 YYDKDF (reference sequence). The CDR3 sequence is 18 residues long. The CDR3 DNA reads as TGTGCCACCAGCCCCCATGGGGAGGGGGTGTTAGCCAAAAACATTCAGTACTTC. Its translation: CATSPHGEGVLAKNIQYF.

This clonotype was seen a few times. An end of the junction differs from the germline gene, which may be a read error. The V gene is TRBV7-6, the J gene TRBJ2-5; 10 positions agree with TRBD2. The DNA end is more similar to TRBJ2-1, so the J call may be wrong. Germline assignment: CDR1 SGHVS and CDR2 FNYEAQ. The CDR3 spans 19 residues. The CDR3 DNA reads TGTGCCAGCAGCTTAGCCGGTTCTAGCGGGGGCCACTCCTACAATGAACAGTTCTTC. Its translation is CASSLAGSSGGHSYNEQFF.